This T cell receptor (beta chain) was profiled in a study of graft-versus-host responses after intestinal transplantation. As for the study in general: Among the recipients, transplants were multivisceral, liver-intestinal, or isolated intestinal.

TCRdb's copy holds only in-frame clones and misses some; the assay was immunoSEQ multiplex PCR. The data hold 11,000 to 15,000 clones, with roughly a third observed a single time. The length of the CDR3 is 15 residues. From germline, CDR1 is MGHRA and CDR2 YSYEKL. V was clipped by 3 bases and J by 0 bases, with 9 bases between them. Plating of roughly 200,000 CFSE-labeled responder cells was done together with roughly 200,000 irradiated, violet-dye-labeled stimulator cells. Both CD3+CD4+ and CD3+CD8+ responders that were proliferating and CFSE-low underwent sorting after the reaction. Broader study findings: Marrow from the recipient contained GvH clones, some of which had appeared first in ileum or blood. Clonal ratios of graft-versus-host to host-versus-graft in allografts were high for patients exhibiting graft-donor T cell macrochimerism.

V gene TRBV4-1 combines with J gene TRBJ1-3; unclear D gene. The sample consisted of alloreactive CD8+ T cells from a mixed lymphocyte reaction culture, taken before intestinal transplant. Subset indicated: CFSE-low proliferating T cells sorted from roughly six-day pre-transplant mixed lymphocyte reaction (GvH or HvG direction). The clonotype comes from a human patient who received an intestinal transplant. This CDR3 reads CASSQGPRSGNTIYF. DNA of the CDR3: TGCGCCAGCAGCCAGGGCCCACGCTCTGGAAACACCATATATTTT.